This T cell receptor (beta chain) was documented in a study of CXCR3-negative and CXCR3-positive naive CD8 T cells. CD8+ T cell subsets were each sorted in triplicate, about 300,000 cells apiece. Germline V gives CDR1 DFQATT, CDR2 SNEGSKA (reference sequence). CDR3 length: 14 residues. With regard to this clonotype: Its antigen remains unidentified.

Whole-study results and caveats: TRB CDR3s were more hydrophobic in CXCR3-positive than in CXCR3-negative naive cells. Similar TRBV-TRBJ usage was seen in naive cells (both CXCR3-negative and CXCR3-positive), but memory cells differed. Cryopreservation partially decreased CXCR3 expression, and most assays used fresh PBMCs.

Libraries of TRB cDNA were made by 5' RACE and carried UMIs. After re-calling the 5' RACE reads, TCRdb lists one entry per CDR3 protein, DNA absent. This sample's table has about 80,000 distinct CDR3 sequences. The V and J genes are TRBV20-1 and TRBJ1-2; the D call from TCRdb, TRBD1, cannot be confirmed without DNA. Sequencing used naive CXCR3- CD8+ T cells from blood. Subset described: CD45RO-CCR7+CD27+CD95- naive CD8+ T cells lacking CXCR3 (TNR3-). The sequence came from a human donor in good health. Some clones in this sample may be carry-over from other donors' samples. CDR3 sequence reads: CSARDREAGYGYTF.